This T cell receptor beta chain was captured by sequencing in a study of T-cell reconstitution after alpha-beta-depleted transplantation in children. Using unique molecular identifiers, the investigators prepared the TCRbeta library. TCRdb processed the PCR reads anew with MiXCR; each CDR3 protein has one entry. The table lists under 140,000 distinct CDR3 sequences, about a tenth of them singletons. Looked up from germline, CDR1 is LGHDT and CDR2 is YNNKEL (reference sequence). V was trimmed by 0 bases and J by 8 bases, leaving 8 bases between them. CDR3 length: 13 residues. The source was PBMCs from the stem cell graft donor, collected from the stem cell graft. The chain uses TRBV3-1 and TRBJ2-1, with D uncertain. This TCR was sampled from a human donor who donated a stem cell graft to a child with acute lymphoblastic leukemia. Here the CDR3 reads CASSQDSRHEQFF. Written as DNA, the CDR3 is TGTGCCAGCAGCCAAGATAGCCGTCATGAGCAGTTCTTC.